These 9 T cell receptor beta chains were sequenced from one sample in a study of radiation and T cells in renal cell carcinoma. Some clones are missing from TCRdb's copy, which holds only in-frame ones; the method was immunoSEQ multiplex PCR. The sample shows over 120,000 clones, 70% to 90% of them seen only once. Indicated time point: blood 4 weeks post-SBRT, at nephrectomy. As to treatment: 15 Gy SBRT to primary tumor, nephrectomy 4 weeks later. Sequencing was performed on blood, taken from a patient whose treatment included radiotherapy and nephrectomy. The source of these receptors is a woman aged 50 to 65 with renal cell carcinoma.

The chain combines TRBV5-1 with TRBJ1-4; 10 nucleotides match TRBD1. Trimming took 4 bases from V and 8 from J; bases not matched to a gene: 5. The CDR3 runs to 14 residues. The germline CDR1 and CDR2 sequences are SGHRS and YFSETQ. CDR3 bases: TGCGCCAGCAGCCCCGGGACAGGGGAGGAAAAACTGTTTTTT. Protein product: CASSPGTGEEKLFF.

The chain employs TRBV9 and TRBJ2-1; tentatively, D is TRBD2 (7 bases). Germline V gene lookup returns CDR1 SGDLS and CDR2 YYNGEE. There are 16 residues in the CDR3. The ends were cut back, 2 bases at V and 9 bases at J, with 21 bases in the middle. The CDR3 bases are TGTGCCAGCAGCGTCGGCGGGGGCCCCGGGATAGGTGAGCAGTTCTTC. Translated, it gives CASSVGGGPGIGEQFF.

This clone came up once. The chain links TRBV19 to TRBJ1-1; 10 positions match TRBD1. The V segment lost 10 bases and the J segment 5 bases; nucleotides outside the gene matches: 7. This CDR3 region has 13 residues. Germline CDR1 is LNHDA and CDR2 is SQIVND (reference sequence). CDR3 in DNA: TGTGCCACCGAACCGGGACAGGGGACTGAAGCTTTCTTT. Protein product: CATEPGQGTEAFF.

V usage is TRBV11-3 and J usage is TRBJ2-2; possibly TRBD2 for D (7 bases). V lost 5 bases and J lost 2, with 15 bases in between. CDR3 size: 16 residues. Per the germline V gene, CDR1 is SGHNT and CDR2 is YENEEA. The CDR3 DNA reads TGTGCCAGCAGCCGAATGGGGGGGCTTAACACCGGGGAGCTGTTTTTT. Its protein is CASSRMGGLNTGELFF.

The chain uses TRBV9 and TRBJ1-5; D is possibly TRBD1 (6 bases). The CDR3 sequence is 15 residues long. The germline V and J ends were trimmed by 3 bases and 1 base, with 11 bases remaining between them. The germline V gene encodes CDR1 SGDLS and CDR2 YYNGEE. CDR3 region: CASSGHGQSNQPQHF. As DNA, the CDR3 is TGTGCCAGCAGCGGACACGGACAGAGCAATCAGCCCCAGCATTTT. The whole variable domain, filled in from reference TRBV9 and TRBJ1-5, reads DSGVTQTPKHLITATGQRVTLRCSPRSGDLSVYWYQQSLDQGLQFLIQYYNGEERAKGNILERFSAQQFPDLHSELNLSSLELGDSALYFCASSGHGQSNQPQHFGDGTRLSIL.

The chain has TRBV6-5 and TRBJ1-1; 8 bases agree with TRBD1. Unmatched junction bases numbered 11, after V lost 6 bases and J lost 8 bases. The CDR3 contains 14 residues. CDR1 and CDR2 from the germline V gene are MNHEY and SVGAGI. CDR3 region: CASSSFPTGVEAFF. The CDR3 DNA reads TGTGCCAGCAGCTCATTCCCGACAGGGGTCGAAGCTTTCTTT.

The CDR3 DNA reads TGTGCCAGCAACCGAGGCGCAGGGTCTGACACCGGGGAGCTGTTTTTT. Its translation is CASNRGAGSDTGELFF. The chain links TRBV28 to TRBJ2-2; a possible D gene is TRBD1 (5 bases). Trimming took 7 bases from V and 3 from J, leaving 18 bases between them. This CDR3 is 16 amino acids long. Per the germline V gene, CDR1 is MDHEN and CDR2 is SYDVKM. Drawing the rest from reference TRBV28 and TRBJ2-2, the complete variable domain is DVKVTQSSRYLVKRTGEKVFLECVQDMDHENMFWYRQDPGLGLRLIYFSYDVKMKEKGDIPEGYSVSREKKERFSLILESASTNQTSMYLCASNRGAGSDTGELFFGEGSRLTVL.

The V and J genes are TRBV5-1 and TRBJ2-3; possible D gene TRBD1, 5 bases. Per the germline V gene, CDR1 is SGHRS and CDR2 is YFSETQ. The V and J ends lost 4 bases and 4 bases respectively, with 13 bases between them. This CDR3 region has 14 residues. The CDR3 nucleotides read TGCGCCAGCAGCGAAAGCCAGGGCCCAGATACGCAGTATTTT. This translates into CASSESQGPDTQYF.

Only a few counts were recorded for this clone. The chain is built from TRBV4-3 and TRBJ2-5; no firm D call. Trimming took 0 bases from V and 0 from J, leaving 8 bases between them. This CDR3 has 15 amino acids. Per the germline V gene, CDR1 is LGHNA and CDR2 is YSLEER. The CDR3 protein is CASSQEYRDQETQYF. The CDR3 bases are TGCGCCAGCAGCCAAGAATATCGGGACCAAGAGACCCAGTACTTC.